The 29 T cell receptor beta chains given below trace back to one sample, sequenced in a study of cytomegalovirus exposure and HLA in healthy donors. Researchers ran the PCR with 60 Vbeta and 13 Jbeta primers. The assay was immunoSEQ multiplex PCR, and TCRdb's table has in-frame clones only and misses some. This table holds about 130,000 clones, less than 85% found once. The source material was PBMCs. The source of these receptors is a man younger than 30 in good health and CMV-seropositive.

The CDR3 DNA follows: TGTGCCAGCAGTTCTCTGTCTAGCTCCTATAATTCACCCCTCCACTTT. Amino acids: CASSSLSSSYNSPLHF. The chain links TRBV6-6 to TRBJ1-6; unclear D gene. The CDR3 length is 16 residues. Trimming took off 4 bases at V and 0 bases at J, with 10 bases between the two ends. Germline V gene data show CDR1 as MNHNY and CDR2 as SVGAGI (reference sequence).

The chain employs TRBV6-4 and TRBJ2-3; 8 bases are a match to TRBD2. The CDR3 totals 16 residues. V dropped 2 bases and J dropped 3; count of bases not matched to a gene: 7. CDR1 and CDR2 from the germline V gene are MRHNA and SNTAGT. CDR3 sequence reads: CASSDTSGGGTDTQYF. The CDR3 nucleotides read TGTGCCAGCAGTGACACAAGCGGGGGAGGTACAGATACGCAGTATTTT.

V gene TRBV27 combines with J gene TRBJ2-7, with D perhaps matching TRBD2 (6 bases). The CDR3 covers 11 residues. Trimming took off 11 bases at V and 1 base at J, with 9 bases between the two ends. Germline V CDR1 and CDR2: MNHEY, SMNVEV (reference sequence). CDR3 region: CAAGGSYEQYF. DNA of the CDR3: TGTGCCGCCGGAGGGTCCTACGAGCAGTACTTC.

This chain uses TRBV7-2 with TRBJ2-1, with TRBD1 matching 7 bases. This CDR3 region has 16 residues. V trimming: 4 bases; J trimming: 0 bases; junction bases outside the gene matches: 6. Germline CDR1 and CDR2: SGHTA and FQGNSA. CDR3 in DNA: TGTGCCAGCAGCTCACTGGGACAGTTCTCCTACAATGAGCAGTTCTTC. Translation: CASSSLGQFSYNEQFF.

This clone was seen only once. The J gene is TRBJ1-1, the V gene TRBV21-1. TRBV21-1 is noted as a pseudogene. This CDR3 is 14 amino acids long. The DNA for the CDR3 is TGTGCCGGGGGGGGGTTGGGGGGCCTCACTGAAGCTTTCTTT. Residues: CAGGGLGGLTEAFF.

This sequence joins TRBV19 and TRBJ2-3; a possible D gene is TRBD2 (6 bases). The CDR3 contains 15 residues. V was pared by 2 bases and J by 1 base, with 10 bases between. Germline V lookup: CDR1 LNHDA, CDR2 SQIVND (reference sequence). The CDR3: CASSIRASGTDTQYF. CDR3 DNA sequence: TGTGCCAGTAGTATAAGGGCTAGCGGCACAGATACGCAGTATTTT.

The table lists this clone with a count of one. The V gene is TRBV4-1, the J gene TRBJ1-6, with 7 bases that match TRBD1. Losses at the gene ends were 0 bases for V and 3 bases for J; bases not matched to a gene: 8. The CDR3 loop spans 18 amino acids. Germline CDR1 and CDR2: MGHRA and YSYEKL. The CDR3: CASSQDLGTVNYNSPLHF. The CDR3 DNA reads TGCGCCAGCAGCCAAGATCTAGGGACAGTGAACTATAATTCACCCCTCCACTTT.

The rearrangement uses TRBV30 and TRBJ2-7, with TRBD2 matching 10 bases. CDR3 size: 14 residues. V shed 2 bases, J shed 2 bases, and the junction held 3 bases outside the gene matches. The germline V gene encodes CDR1 GTSNPN and CDR2 SVGIG (reference sequence). CDR3 in amino acids: CAWSPSGGAYEQYF. CDR3 in DNA: TGTGCCTGGAGTCCCAGCGGGGGGGCCTACGAGCAGTACTTC.

V usage is TRBV5-6 and J usage is TRBJ2-5; D perhaps matches TRBD1 (5 bases). The end of the DNA aligns better with TRBJ2-7, so the J call may be wrong. There are 15 residues in the CDR3. Looked up from germline, CDR1 is SGHDT and CDR2 is YYEEEE. The DNA of the CDR3 is TGTGCCAGCAGCTTGGGGCAGGGATTGTTCGACGAGCAGTACTTC. Encoded protein: CASSLGQGLFDEQYF.

The gene calls are TRBV5-4 and TRBJ1-4; TRBD1 agrees at 12 bases. This CDR3 contains 16 residues. J was trimmed by 8 bases and V by 4 bases; bases with no gene match: 9. From germline, CDR1 is SGHNT and CDR2 YYREEE (reference sequence). The CDR3 nucleotides read TGTGCCAGCAGCAGAGGGGACAGGGGGCTAGACGAAAAACTGTTTTTT. It codes for CASSRGDRGLDEKLFF.

V and J are TRBV2 and TRBJ1-5; D might be TRBD1 (5 bases). This CDR3 is built from 15 residues. Germline values: CDR1 SNHLY, CDR2 FYNNEI. The V end lost 8 bases, the J end lost 3 bases, and 17 bases lay between the germline ends. The CDR3 loop is CASRGEGQINQPQHF. CDR3 nucleotide sequence: TGTGCCAGCCGAGGGGAGGGGCAGATCAATCAGCCCCAGCATTTT.

The J gene is TRBJ2-5, the V gene TRBV5-6, with D tentatively TRBD2 (7 bases). V lost 2 bases to trimming and J lost 5 bases, with 10 bases between them. CDR3 length: 13 amino acids. Germline values: CDR1 SGHDT, CDR2 YYEEEE. This chain's CDR3 is CASSFGGLETQYF. In DNA form, the CDR3 reads TGTGCCAGCAGCTTCGGGGGGCTGGAGACCCAGTACTTC.

The V and J genes are TRBV30 and TRBJ2-7; 10 positions match TRBD1. The CDR3 extends over 16 amino acids. J gave up 1 base and V 1 base, and 7 bases lay outside the gene matches. In germline, CDR1 is GTSNPN, CDR2 SVGIG (reference sequence). The CDR3: CAWSGRPGQGSYEQYF. In DNA form, the CDR3 reads TGTGCCTGGAGTGGCCGCCCGGGACAGGGGTCCTACGAGCAGTACTTC.

The sample holds one count of this clone. The chain is built from TRBV2 and TRBJ2-2, with 7 bases matching TRBD1. CDR3 size: 15 residues. After removal of 6 bases from V and 0 bases from J, the junction contained 4 bases not matched to a gene. The germline gives CDR1 SNHLY, CDR2 FYNNEI. This CDR3 reads CASSSGTANTGELFF. The CDR3 nucleotides read TGTGCCAGCAGCTCCGGGACAGCGAACACCGGGGAGCTGTTTTTT.

The V call is TRBV10-3, the J call TRBJ2-7, with D tentatively TRBD1 (6 bases). V gave up 4 bases and J gave up 6 bases, with 7 bases separating them. Germline V lookup: CDR1 ENHRY, CDR2 SYGVKD. The CDR3 sequence is 11 residues long. The CDR3 DNA is TGTGCCATCAGTGGGGGGCCCGAGCAGTACTTC. It specifies CAISGGPEQYF.

This clone has a count of ten or more. This rearrangement joins TRBV30 to TRBJ2-7; D is uncertain. V lost 0 bases to trimming and J lost 1 base, with 10 bases between them. This CDR3 comprises 14 residues. Germline V lookup: CDR1 GTSNPN, CDR2 SVGIG (reference sequence). CDR3 nucleotides: TGTGCCTGGAGTGTACCCTCAGGTTCCTACGAGCAGTACTTC. It codes for CAWSVPSGSYEQYF.

There are a few counts of this clone. The identical CDR3 is also encoded by other nucleotide sequences in the sample. The chain recombines TRBV18 with TRBJ1-1; TRBD1 matches 9 bases. With 3 bases clipped from V and 7 bases from J, the junction kept 6 bases outside the gene matches. Looked up from germline, CDR1 is KGHSH and CDR2 is LQKENI. CDR3 size: 14 residues. CDR3 nucleotide sequence: TGTGCCAGCTCACCGAGGACAGGGGCCGATGAAGCTTTCTTT. Its protein is CASSPRTGADEAFF.

The gene calls are TRBV30 and TRBJ1-6; TRBD1 might be the D (5 bases). V was cut by 5 bases and J by 11 bases, with 16 bases left in between. Germline CDR1 GTSNPN, CDR2 SVGIG (reference sequence). This CDR3 is built from 13 residues. The CDR3 spells CAWGPQQAAPLHF. In DNA form, the CDR3 reads TGTGCCTGGGGGCCCCAACAGGCGGCACCCCTCCACTTT.

This clone turned up a few times. This sequence joins TRBV10-3 and TRBJ1-5; D call uncertain. The CDR3 length is 11 residues. Germline V CDR1 and CDR2: ENHRY, SYGVKD. The V gene lost 8 bases and the J gene lost 5 bases, with 7 bases spanning the gap. CDR3 sequence (DNA): TGTGCCATCGGGGAGGATCAGCCCCAGCATTTT. This translates into CAIGEDQPQHF.

This clone was recorded once. The chain has TRBV27 and TRBJ1-2, with D uncertain. This CDR3 region has 13 residues. The germline V and J ends were trimmed by 4 bases and 1 base, with 7 bases remaining between them. The V gene's germline CDR1 is MNHEY and CDR2 SMNVEV (reference sequence). CDR3 residues: CASSSWHNYGYTF. The CDR3 region has the DNA TGTGCCAGCAGTTCTTGGCATAACTATGGCTACACCTTC.

The chain recombines TRBV7-2 with TRBJ2-1; 9 nucleotides line up with TRBD2. The V segment lost 3 bases and the J segment 6 bases; nucleotides outside the gene matches: 12. This CDR3 is 17 amino acids long. CDR1 is SGHTA, CDR2 FQGNSA, per germline. CDR3 amino acids: CASSFPLAGGPVNEQFF. CDR3 DNA sequence: TGTGCCAGCAGCTTCCCCCTTGCGGGGGGGCCCGTCAATGAGCAGTTCTTC. Drawing the rest from reference TRBV7-2 and TRBJ2-1, the complete variable domain is GAGVSQSPSNKVTEKGKDVELRCDPISGHTALYWYRQSLGQGLEFLIYFQGNSAPDKSGLPSDRFSAERTGGSVSTLTIQRTQQEDSAVYLCASSFPLAGGPVNEQFFGPGTRLTVL.

The J gene is TRBJ2-7, the V gene TRBV4-1; 7 bases agree with TRBD1. The ends lost 0 bases at V and 6 bases at J; junction bases unmatched: 8. The CDR3 spans 15 residues. Germline CDR1 reads MGHRA; CDR2 reads YSYEKL. The CDR3 nucleotides are TGCGCCAGCAGCCAAGATAGGGGGCAGGTTCGCGAGCAGTACTTC. Its protein is CASSQDRGQVREQYF.

The rearrangement uses TRBV30 and TRBJ2-3; D unresolved. The CDR3 extends over 14 amino acids. Germline lookup yields CDR1 GTSNPN and CDR2 SVGIG (reference sequence). The V end was cut by 0 bases, the J end by 3 bases, with 10 bases between. The CDR3 coding sequence is TGTGCCTGGAGTGTACTGGGCGATACAGATACGCAGTATTTT. Translation: CAWSVLGDTDTQYF.

For the CDR3, the DNA is TGTGCCAGCAGCTCTCAGCGGGGGATAGGCGGGGAGCTGTTTTTT. Translation gives CASSSQRGIGGELFF. This sequence joins TRBV7-3 and TRBJ2-2, with TRBD2 matching 8 bases. V trimming: 4 bases; J trimming: 7 bases; junction bases outside the gene matches: 8. The CDR3 loop spans 15 amino acids. The germline V gene encodes CDR1 SGHTA and CDR2 FQGTGA.

The gene calls are TRBV5-8 and TRBJ1-5, with no clear D. Deletions cut 1 base from V and 6 bases from J, with 20 bases between. The CDR3 loop spans 17 amino acids. Germline V gene sequence: CDR1 SGHTS, CDR2 YDEGEE. The CDR3 nucleotides read TGTGCCAGCAGCTTGAGACGGAGCCCTTCGATCGGTCAGCCCCAGCATTTT. Its protein product is CASSLRRSPSIGQPQHF.

V and J are TRBV30 and TRBJ2-6, with D unclear. Trimming left V 0 bases short and J 0 bases short, with 9 bases between. CDR3 length equals 16 residues. The germline V gene has CDR1 GTSNPN and CDR2 SVGIG (reference sequence). CDR3 in amino acids: CAWSVHPNSGANVLTF. CDR3 coding DNA: TGTGCCTGGAGTGTACACCCAAACTCTGGGGCCAACGTCCTGACTTTC.

The chain recombines TRBV15 with TRBJ1-2; the D is unclear. Trimming shortened V by 1 base and J by 0 bases, and 12 bases separated the two germline ends. Germline CDR1 is LNHNV and CDR2 is YYDKDF (reference sequence). The CDR3 loop spans 16 amino acids. The chain's CDR3 is CATSRGPGDTNYGYTF. The CDR3 nucleotides are TGTGCCACCAGCAGAGGGCCAGGTGATACTAACTATGGCTACACCTTC.

This chain uses TRBV13 with TRBJ1-2; D is possibly TRBD1 (6 bases). From germline, CDR1 is PRHDT and CDR2 FYEKMQ (reference sequence). CDR3 length: 14 amino acids. With 3 bases removed from V and 6 bases from J, the gap between germline ends came to 14 bases. Written as DNA, the CDR3 is TGTGCCAGCAGCTTCTGGGGGACATGGGATGGCTACACCTTC. Encoded protein: CASSFWGTWDGYTF.

This clone is a singleton in its sample. This chain connects TRBV2 to TRBJ1-5; 10 nucleotides align to TRBD1. This CDR3 comprises 16 residues. Losses at the gene ends were 10 bases for V and 6 bases for J; bases not matched to a gene: 15. Germline V gives CDR1 SNHLY, CDR2 FYNNEI. CDR3 bases: TGTGCCAACATAAAAGGGACAGGGGATCCTGGTCAGCCCCAGCATTTT. Its translation is CANIKGTGDPGQPQHF.